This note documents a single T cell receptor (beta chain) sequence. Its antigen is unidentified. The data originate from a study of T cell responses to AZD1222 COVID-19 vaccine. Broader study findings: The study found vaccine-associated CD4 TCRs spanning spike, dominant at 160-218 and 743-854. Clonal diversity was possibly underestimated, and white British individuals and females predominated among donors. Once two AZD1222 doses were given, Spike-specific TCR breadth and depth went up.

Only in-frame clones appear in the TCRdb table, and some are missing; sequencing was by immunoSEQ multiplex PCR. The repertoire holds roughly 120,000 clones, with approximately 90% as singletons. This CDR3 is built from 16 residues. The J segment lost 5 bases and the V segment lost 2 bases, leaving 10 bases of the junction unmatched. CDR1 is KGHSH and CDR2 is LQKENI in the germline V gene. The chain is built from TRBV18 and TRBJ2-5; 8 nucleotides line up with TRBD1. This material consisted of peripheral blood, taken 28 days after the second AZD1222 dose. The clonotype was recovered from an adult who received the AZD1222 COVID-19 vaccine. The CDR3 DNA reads TGTGCCAGCTCACCAAGAAGGGCAGGGGGCCGGGAGACCCAGTACTTC. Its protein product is CASSPRRAGGRETQYF.